The rows below give T cell receptor beta chains drawn from one sample of a study of T cells in tuberculosis. Produced via immunoSEQ multiplex PCR; TCRdb's table is partial and in-frame only. The top ten clones hold around 4.7% of a sample with about 29,000 clones, approximately 95% of them seen once. The sequenced sample consisted of PBMCs. The source of these receptors is a donor aged 5-35 years with latent tuberculosis or without tuberculosis infection. Each CDR3 is given with its conserved first and last residue. The D gene is left open where the match is weak. A clone size is listed for some rows: how often the clone was seen (once, few, many), or a class if it is expanded.

TRBV4-1	TRBJ2-5	TRBD1	few	CASSPGDRARGETQYF	TGCGCCAGCAGCCCAGGGGACAGGGCACGAGGGGAGACCCAGTACTTC
TRBV14	TRBJ2-3	NA	NA	CASSQVGRLEDTQYF	TGTGCCAGCAGCCAAGTGGGCAGACTAGAGGATACGCAGTATTTT
TRBV28	TRBJ1-5	NA	NA	CASRYRDNQPQHF	TGTGCCAGCAGATACCGGGACAATCAGCCCCAGCATTTT
TRBV30	TRBJ1-1	TRBD1	once	CAWSSGGRGEAFF	TGTGCCTGGAGTTCAGGGGGAAGGGGTGAAGCTTTCTTT
TRBV13	TRBJ2-7	TRBD2	NA	CASSRLSGGAYEQYF	TGTGCCAGCAGCCGTCTTAGCGGGGGGGCCTACGAGCAGTACTTC
TRBV7-2	TRBJ1-3	TRBD1	NA	CASSPKTGGFFGNTIYF	TGTGCCAGCAGCCCCAAGACAGGGGGCTTTTTTGGAAACACCATATATTTT
TRBV6-6	TRBJ2-7	NA	NA	CASSYSVGPHEQYF	TGTGCCAGCAGTTACTCGGTCGGTCCCCACGAGCAGTACTTC
TRBV27	TRBJ1-2	TRBD1	NA	CASSTKTGEYGYTF	TGTGCCAGCAGCACAAAGACAGGGGAGTATGGCTACACCTTC
TRBV21-1	TRBJ2-1	NA	NA	CASSKFPSAGTRQSNEQFF	TGTGCCAGCAGCAAATTCCCCTCCGCGGGGACTAGGCAGAGCAATGAGCAGTTCTTC
TRBV19	TRBJ2-2	TRBD2	NA	CASSNPPFGSGRNTGELFF	TGTGCCAGTAGTAATCCCCCGTTTGGTAGCGGGCGGAACACCGGGGAGCTGTTTTTT
TRBV7-9	TRBJ2-3	TRBD2	NA	CASSLIGRGRYADTQYF	TGTGCCAGCAGCTTAATCGGGCGGGGGAGATACGCAGATACGCAGTATTTT
TRBV28	TRBJ2-7	NA	NA	CASSLDGAYEQYF	TGTGCCAGCAGCCTAGACGGGGCCTACGAGCAGTACTTC
TRBV27	TRBJ2-1	NA	NA	CASSPGLTFYNEQFF	TGTGCCAGCAGTCCGGGACTTACCTTTTACAATGAGCAGTTCTTC
TRBV7-9	TRBJ2-3	NA	NA	CASSLSRTVGTDTQYF	TGTGCCAGCAGCTTAAGCCGGACAGTAGGCACAGATACGCAGTATTTT
TRBV7-2	TRBJ2-1	NA	NA	CASSSNSYNEQFF	TGTGCCAGCAGCTCCAACTCCTACAATGAGCAGTTCTTC
TRBV28	TRBJ1-2	TRBD1	NA	CASWTGPLGYTF	TGTGCCAGTTGGACAGGGCCTCTTGGCTACACCTTC
TRBV19	TRBJ1-5	TRBD1	NA	CASSRPGQGNQPQHF	TGTGCCAGTAGTAGACCTGGACAGGGGAATCAGCCCCAGCATTTT
TRBV7-2	TRBJ2-3	TRBD1	NA	CASSRMRQGSADTQYF	TGTGCCAGCAGCCGGATGAGACAGGGGTCGGCAGATACGCAGTATTTT
TRBV2	TRBJ2-5	NA	NA	CASSEAQGGAGEETQYF	TGTGCCAGCAGTGAAGCACAAGGGGGGGCGGGTGAAGAGACCCAGTACTTC
TRBV6-5	TRBJ2-1	TRBD2	NA	CASSYSIAGATRQFF	TGTGCCAGCAGTTACAGTATAGCGGGGGCTACTCGGCAGTTCTTC
TRBV5-1	TRBJ2-1	TRBD2	NA	CASSLGASGYNEQFF	TGCGCCAGCAGCTTGGGGGCTAGCGGCTACAATGAGCAGTTCTTC
TRBV5-7	TRBJ2-1	NA	few	CASSLTGLWYNEQFF	TGTGCCAGCAGCTTAACAGGGTTATGGTACAATGAGCAGTTCTTC
TRBV5-1	TRBJ1-2	NA	NA	CASGWDSSYTF	TGCGCCAGCGGATGGGACTCTAGCTACACCTTC
TRBV7-2	TRBJ2-1	TRBD1	NA	CASSRGTGGFNEQFF	TGTGCCAGCAGCCGTGGGACAGGGGGGTTCAATGAGCAGTTCTTC
TRBV2	TRBJ2-3	NA	once	CASGGAGDTQYF	TGTGCCAGCGGGGGGGCCGGAGATACGCAGTATTTT
TRBV28	TRBJ1-1	TRBD1	NA	CASSLSWDSSNTEAFF	TGTGCCAGCAGTTTATCCTGGGACAGCTCGAACACTGAAGCTTTCTTT
TRBV29-1	TRBJ2-3	TRBD1	few	CSVVTGGSADTQYF	TGCAGCGTTGTGACAGGGGGTAGTGCAGATACGCAGTATTTT
TRBV6-1	TRBJ2-6	NA	NA	CASGGNSGANVLTF	TGTGCCAGCGGCGGGAACTCTGGGGCCAACGTCCTGACTTTC
TRBV4-1	TRBJ2-7	TRBD1	once	CASSQTQGDYEQYF	TGCGCCAGCAGCCAGACTCAGGGGGACTACGAGCAGTACTTC
TRBV7-2	TRBJ2-3	NA	once	CASSIQEDTQYF	TGTGCCAGCAGCATACAGGAGGATACGCAGTATTTT
TRBV4-1	TRBJ2-3	TRBD2	few	CASSQDHSGGPWDTDTQYF	TGCGCCAGCAGCCAAGATCATAGCGGGGGGCCGTGGGACACAGATACGCAGTATTTT
TRBV7-2	TRBJ1-2	NA	NA	CASFSYREDGYTF	TGTGCCAGTTTTAGTTACCGGGAGGATGGCTACACCTTC
TRBV6-5	TRBJ2-2	TRBD2	NA	CASSTSGGNTGELFF	TGTGCCAGCAGTACTAGCGGGGGGAACACCGGGGAGCTGTTTTTT